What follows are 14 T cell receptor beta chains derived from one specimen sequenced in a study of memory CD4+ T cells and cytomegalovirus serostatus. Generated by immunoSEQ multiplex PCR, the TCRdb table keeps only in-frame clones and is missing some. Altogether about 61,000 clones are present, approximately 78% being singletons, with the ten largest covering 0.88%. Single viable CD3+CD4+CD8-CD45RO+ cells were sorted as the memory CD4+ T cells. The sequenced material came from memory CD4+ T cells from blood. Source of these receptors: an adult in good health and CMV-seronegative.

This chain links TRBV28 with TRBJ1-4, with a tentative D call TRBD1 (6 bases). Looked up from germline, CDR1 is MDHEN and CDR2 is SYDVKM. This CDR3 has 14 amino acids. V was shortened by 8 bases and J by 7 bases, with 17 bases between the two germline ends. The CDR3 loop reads CASRFSTGLEKLFF. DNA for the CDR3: TGTGCCAGCCGCTTCTCCACAGGGCTTGAAAAACTGTTTTTT.

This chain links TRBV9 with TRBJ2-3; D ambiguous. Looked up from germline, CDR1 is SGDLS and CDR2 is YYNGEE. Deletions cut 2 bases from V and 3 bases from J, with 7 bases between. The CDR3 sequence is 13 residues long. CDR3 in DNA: TGTGCCAGCAGCGTGTTAGGTACAGATACGCAGTATTTT. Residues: CASSVLGTDTQYF.

The CDR3 bases are TGTGCCAGCAAGGAAAGGGGCGGGGTCACTGAAGCTTTCTTT. It specifies CASKERGGVTEAFF. The chain is built from TRBV28 and TRBJ1-1, with D perhaps matching TRBD1 (5 bases). The germline CDR1 and CDR2 sequences are MDHEN and SYDVKM. This CDR3 is built from 14 residues. V lost 7 bases, J lost 4 bases, and 16 bases lay in between.

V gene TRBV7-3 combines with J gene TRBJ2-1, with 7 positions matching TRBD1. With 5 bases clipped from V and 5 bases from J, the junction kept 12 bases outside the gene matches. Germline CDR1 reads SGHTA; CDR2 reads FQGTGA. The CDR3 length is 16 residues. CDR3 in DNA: TGTGCCAGCAGCGCACGCTCCGGGACAGCTAACAATGAGCAGTTCTTC. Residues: CASSARSGTANNEQFF.

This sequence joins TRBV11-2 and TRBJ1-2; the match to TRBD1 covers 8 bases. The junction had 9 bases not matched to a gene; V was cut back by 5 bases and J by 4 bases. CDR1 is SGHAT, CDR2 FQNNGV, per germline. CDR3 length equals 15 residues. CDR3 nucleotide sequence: TGTGCCAGCAGCCCGGGGACAGGCTCTTTCTATGGCTACACCTTC. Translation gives CASSPGTGSFYGYTF.

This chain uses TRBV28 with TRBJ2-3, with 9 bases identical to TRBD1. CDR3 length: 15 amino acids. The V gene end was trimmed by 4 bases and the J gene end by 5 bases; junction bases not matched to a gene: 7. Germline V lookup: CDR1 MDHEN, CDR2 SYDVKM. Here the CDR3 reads CASSSAGTGRDTQYF. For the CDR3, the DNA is TGTGCCAGCAGTTCCGCCGGGACAGGGCGAGATACGCAGTATTTT. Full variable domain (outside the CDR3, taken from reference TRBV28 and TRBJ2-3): DVKVTQSSRYLVKRTGEKVFLECVQDMDHENMFWYRQDPGLGLRLIYFSYDVKMKEKGDIPEGYSVSREKKERFSLILESASTNQTSMYLCASSSAGTGRDTQYFGPGTRLTVL.

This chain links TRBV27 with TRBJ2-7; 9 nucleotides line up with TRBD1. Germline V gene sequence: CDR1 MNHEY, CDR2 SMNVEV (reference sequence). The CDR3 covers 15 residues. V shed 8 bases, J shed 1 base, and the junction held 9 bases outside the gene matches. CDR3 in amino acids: CASQTRTGVSYEQYF. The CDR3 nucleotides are TGTGCCAGCCAAACACGGACAGGGGTTTCCTACGAGCAGTACTTC.

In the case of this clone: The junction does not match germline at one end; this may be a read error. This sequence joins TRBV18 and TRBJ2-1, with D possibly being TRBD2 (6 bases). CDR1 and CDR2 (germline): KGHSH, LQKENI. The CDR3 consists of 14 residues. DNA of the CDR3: TGTGCCAGCTCACCACCCGGGCGGGACCCCTTTTACCTCTTC. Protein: CASSPPGRDPFYLF.

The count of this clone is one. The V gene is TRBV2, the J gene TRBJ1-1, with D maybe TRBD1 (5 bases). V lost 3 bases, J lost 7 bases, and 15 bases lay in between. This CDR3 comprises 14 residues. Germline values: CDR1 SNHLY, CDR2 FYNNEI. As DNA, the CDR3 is TGTGCCAGCAGTGATCCTGGGGGGGGATATGAAGCTTTCTTT. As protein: CASSDPGGGYEAFF.

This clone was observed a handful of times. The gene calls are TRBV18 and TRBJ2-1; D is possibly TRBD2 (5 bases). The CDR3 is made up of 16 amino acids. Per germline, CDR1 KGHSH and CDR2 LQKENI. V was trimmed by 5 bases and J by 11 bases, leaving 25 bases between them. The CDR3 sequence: CASSSLRTPRALQQFF. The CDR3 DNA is TGTGCCAGCTCATCCTTACGGACCCCGAGGGCCTTACAGCAGTTCTTC.

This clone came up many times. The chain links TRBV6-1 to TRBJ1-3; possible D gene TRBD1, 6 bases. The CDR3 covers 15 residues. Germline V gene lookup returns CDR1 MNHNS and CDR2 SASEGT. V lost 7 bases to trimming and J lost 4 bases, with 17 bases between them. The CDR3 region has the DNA TGTGCCAGCAATTCACAGGGAATTGACGGAAACACCATATATTTT. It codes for CASNSQGIDGNTIYF.

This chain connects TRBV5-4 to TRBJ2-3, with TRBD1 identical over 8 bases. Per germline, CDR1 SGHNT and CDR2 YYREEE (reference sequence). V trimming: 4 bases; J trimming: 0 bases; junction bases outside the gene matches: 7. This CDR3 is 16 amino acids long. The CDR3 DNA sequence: TGTGCCAGCAGCCCAGGGGGCCCCATAAGCACAGATACGCAGTATTTT. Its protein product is CASSPGGPISTDTQYF.

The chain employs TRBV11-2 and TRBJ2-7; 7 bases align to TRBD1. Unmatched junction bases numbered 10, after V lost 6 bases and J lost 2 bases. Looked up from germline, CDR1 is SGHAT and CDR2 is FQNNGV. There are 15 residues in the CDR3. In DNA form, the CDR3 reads TGTGCCAGCAGGCCAGGGACAGTCCAAACCTACGAGCAGTACTTC. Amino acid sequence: CASRPGTVQTYEQYF.

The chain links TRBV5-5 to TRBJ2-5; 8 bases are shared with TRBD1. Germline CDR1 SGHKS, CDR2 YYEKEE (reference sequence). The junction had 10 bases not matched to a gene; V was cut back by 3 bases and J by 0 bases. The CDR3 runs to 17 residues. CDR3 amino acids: CASSWTGSGSYQETQYF. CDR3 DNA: TGTGCCAGCAGCTGGACAGGGTCTGGTTCGTACCAAGAGACCCAGTACTTC.